These 6 T cell receptor beta chains originate from one sample sequenced in a study of blood T cell repertoires in COVID-19. Data came from immunoSEQ multiplex PCR; TCRdb stores just in-frame clones and leaves some out. The repertoire includes 250,000 to 350,000 clones, approximately 89% of them detected once, and more than 6.5% sits in the top ten. The sequenced sample was peripheral blood. All receptors come from a woman in her thirties who had recovered from COVID-19.

The chain is built from TRBV6-5 and TRBJ1-5; tentative D call: TRBD1 (6 bases). The CDR3 runs to 13 residues. Trimming left V 6 bases short and J 0 bases short, with 6 bases between. Looked up from germline, CDR1 is MNHEY and CDR2 is SVGAGI. In DNA form, the CDR3 reads TGTGCCAGCAGGGGGGCTAGCAATCAGCCCCAGCATTTT. It is translated as CASRGASNQPQHF.

V gene TRBV18 combines with J gene TRBJ2-7; D unresolved. CDR3 length equals 14 residues. V was shortened by 2 bases and J by 2 bases, with 10 bases between the two germline ends. CDR1 is KGHSH, CDR2 LQKENI, per germline. The CDR3 sequence is CASSPEANTYEQYF. Written as DNA, the CDR3 is TGTGCCAGCTCACCAGAGGCAAATACCTACGAGCAGTACTTC.

The chain uses TRBV5-6 and TRBJ1-5, with 9 bases aligning to TRBD1. CDR1 and CDR2 from the germline V gene are SGHDT and YYEEEE. The CDR3 covers 15 residues. Trimming at V came to 1 base and at J to 6 bases, leaving 5 bases not matched to a gene. CDR3 bases: TGTGCCAGCAGCTTGAGTGGGACAGGGAGTCAGCCCCAGCATTTT. Translated, it gives CASSLSGTGSQPQHF.

This clone was picked up a small number of times. The chain joins TRBV6-2 or TRBV6-3 to TRBJ2-7; 11 bases match TRBD1. The CDR3 is 15 amino acids. Trimming cost V 4 bases and J 5 bases; bases outside gene matches: 7. Germline V gene data show CDR1 as MNHEY and CDR2 as SVGEGT. Here the CDR3 reads CASSLDRGRMDEQYF. The CDR3 DNA sequence: TGTGCCAGCAGTTTGGACAGGGGGCGCATGGACGAGCAGTACTTC.

The chain couples TRBV6-2 or TRBV6-3 to TRBJ1-1; D is uncertain. CDR1 is MNHEY, CDR2 SVGEGT, per germline. This CDR3 is built from 14 residues. V lost 4 bases to trimming and J lost 3 bases, with 12 bases between them. CDR3 region: CASSSRGWDTEAFF. CDR3 in DNA: TGTGCCAGCAGTTCCCGGGGTTGGGACACTGAAGCTTTCTTT.

This clone showed up just once. The chain couples TRBV5-6 to TRBJ2-2, with a weak D call TRBD2 (5 bases). This CDR3 contains 15 residues. The V gene lost 4 bases and the J gene lost 3 bases, with 13 bases spanning the gap. From germline, CDR1 is SGHDT and CDR2 YYEEEE. The CDR3 region is CASSLPAGDTGELFF. The CDR3, as DNA: TGTGCCAGCAGCCTGCCCGCCGGGGACACCGGGGAGCTGTTTTTT.